A selection of T cell receptor beta chains follows, all from one sample in a study of graft-versus-host responses after intestinal transplantation. No antigen is known for these receptors. The repertoire was sequenced with immunoSEQ multiplex PCR; TCRdb's copy has only in-frame clones and lacks some. The table records roughly 120,000 clones, approximately 90% of them present only once. Sample: unstimulated CD4+ T cells sorted from spleen or lymph node cells, taken before intestinal transplant. The receptors shown here come from a human donor who received an intestinal transplant. The CDR3 runs from the conserved cysteine through the conserved F or W. A D gene is named only where the DNA matches it firmly.

CDR3nt,CDR3aa,v_gene,j_gene,d_gene,len
TGTGCCAGCAGCCCATGGGGGGGGCTGAACACTGAAGCTTTCTTT,CASSPWGGLNTEAFF,TRBV11-2,TRBJ1-1,-,15
TGCGCCAGCAGCTTGGGGGACAGGGGCGAGCAGTACTTC,CASSLGDRGEQYF,TRBV5-1,TRBJ2-7,TRBD1,13
TGTGCCAGCTGGAGGCCGAACACCGGGGAGCTGTTTTTT,CASWRPNTGELFF,TRBV28,TRBJ2-2,-,13
TGTGCCAGCAGTCCCCGGGTCGGTAACACTGAAGCTTTCTTT,CASSPRVGNTEAFF,TRBV6-5,TRBJ1-1,-,14
TGTGCCAGCTCACCGGGCCGCTCCTACGAGCAGTACTTC,CASSPGRSYEQYF,TRBV18,TRBJ2-7,-,13
TGCGCCAGCGGCCGGGACAGGGTCACAGATACGCAGTATTTT,CASGRDRVTDTQYF,TRBV5-1,TRBJ2-3,TRBD1,14
TGTGCCAGCAGTAACAACCCAGGGTCCTCCTACGAGCAGTACTTC,CASSNNPGSSYEQYF,TRBV6-1,TRBJ2-7,-,15
TGTGCCAGCGGGCTTAGTAGGGGAAACACCATATATTTT,CASGLSRGNTIYF,TRBV6-6,TRBJ1-3,-,13
TGTGCCAGCAGCTTAGTGTGGGACAGGGGATACGAGCAGTACTTC,CASSLVWDRGYEQYF,TRBV11-2,TRBJ2-7,TRBD1,15
TGTGCCAGCAGCTCATACAGGGGCCAAAAGGGAAACACCATATATTTT,CASSSYRGQKGNTIYF,TRBV7-2,TRBJ1-3,TRBD1,16
TGTGCCAGCAGTTTCCAGGGGGCTGGCACCGGGGAGCTGTTTTTT,CASSFQGAGTGELFF,TRBV5-4,TRBJ2-2,TRBD1,15
TGTGCCAGCAGCTTGGTTCTCAACAACGAGCAGTACTTC,CASSLVLNNEQYF,TRBV5-6,TRBJ2-7,-,13
TGTGCCAGTAGTACCCCCTCGACAGGATCCCAGCCCCAGCATTTT,CASSTPSTGSQPQHF,TRBV19,TRBJ1-5,-,15
TGTGCCGTCGGACAGGGGGCGCGGGGGGCTGGAAACACCATATATTTT,CAVGQGARGAGNTIYF,TRBV10-3,TRBJ1-3,TRBD1,16